This T cell receptor (beta chain) was sequenced during a study of blood T cells in healthy people across ages. Combining a sample-barcoded 5' primer with a J-beta primer mix, a second PCR ran for roughly 7 to 11 cycles. Via MiXCR, TCRdb re-called the 5' RACE reads, giving one row per CDR3 protein. The sample has around 1,700,000 distinct CDR3 sequences, 28% seen once; the top ten hold roughly 8%. Germline CDR1 reads MNHEY; CDR2 reads SVGAGI. Trimming removed 5 bases from V and 7 bases from J, with 17 bases in between. CDR3 length: 14 residues. The receptor's source is a woman between 25 and 40 years old in good health. Sequencing was done on a sample of blood. This chain links TRBV6-5 with TRBJ1-1; D is perhaps TRBD1 (6 bases). Here the CDR3 DNA reads TGTGCCAGCAGTCAAACCCAGGGGTATGGTGAAGCTTTCTTT. Translated: CASSQTQGYGEAFF.